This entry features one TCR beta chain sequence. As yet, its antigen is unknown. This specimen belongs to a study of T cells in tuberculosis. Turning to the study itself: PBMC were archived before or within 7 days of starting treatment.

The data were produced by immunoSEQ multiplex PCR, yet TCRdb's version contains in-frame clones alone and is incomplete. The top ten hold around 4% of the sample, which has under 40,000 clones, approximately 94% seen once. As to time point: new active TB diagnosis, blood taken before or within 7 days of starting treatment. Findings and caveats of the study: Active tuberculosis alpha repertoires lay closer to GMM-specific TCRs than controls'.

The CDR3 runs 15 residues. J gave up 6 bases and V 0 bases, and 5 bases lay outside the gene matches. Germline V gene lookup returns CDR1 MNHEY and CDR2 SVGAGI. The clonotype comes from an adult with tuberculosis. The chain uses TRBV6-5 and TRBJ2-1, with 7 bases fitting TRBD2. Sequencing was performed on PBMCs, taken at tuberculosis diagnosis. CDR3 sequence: CASSYSASGTNEQFF. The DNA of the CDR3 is TGTGCCAGCAGTTACTCCGCTAGCGGAACCAATGAGCAGTTCTTC.